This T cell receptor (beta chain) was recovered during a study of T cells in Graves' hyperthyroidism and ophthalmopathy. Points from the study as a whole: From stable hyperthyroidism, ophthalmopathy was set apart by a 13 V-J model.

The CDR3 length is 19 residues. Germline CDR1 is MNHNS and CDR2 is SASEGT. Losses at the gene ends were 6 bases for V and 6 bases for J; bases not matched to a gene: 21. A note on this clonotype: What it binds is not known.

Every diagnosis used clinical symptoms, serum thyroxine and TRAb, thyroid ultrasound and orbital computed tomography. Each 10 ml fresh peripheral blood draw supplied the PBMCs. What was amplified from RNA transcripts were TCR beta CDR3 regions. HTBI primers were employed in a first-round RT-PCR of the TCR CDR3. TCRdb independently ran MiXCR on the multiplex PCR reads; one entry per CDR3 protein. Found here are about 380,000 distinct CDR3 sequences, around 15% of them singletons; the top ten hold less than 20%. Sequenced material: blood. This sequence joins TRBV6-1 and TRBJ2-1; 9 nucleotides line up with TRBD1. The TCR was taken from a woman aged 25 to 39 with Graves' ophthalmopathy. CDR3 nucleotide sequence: TGTGCCAGCAGCCTAACCGGGACAGGGATCGAGGGGAGTCCCAATGAGCAGTTCTTC. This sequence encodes CASSLTGTGIEGSPNEQFF.